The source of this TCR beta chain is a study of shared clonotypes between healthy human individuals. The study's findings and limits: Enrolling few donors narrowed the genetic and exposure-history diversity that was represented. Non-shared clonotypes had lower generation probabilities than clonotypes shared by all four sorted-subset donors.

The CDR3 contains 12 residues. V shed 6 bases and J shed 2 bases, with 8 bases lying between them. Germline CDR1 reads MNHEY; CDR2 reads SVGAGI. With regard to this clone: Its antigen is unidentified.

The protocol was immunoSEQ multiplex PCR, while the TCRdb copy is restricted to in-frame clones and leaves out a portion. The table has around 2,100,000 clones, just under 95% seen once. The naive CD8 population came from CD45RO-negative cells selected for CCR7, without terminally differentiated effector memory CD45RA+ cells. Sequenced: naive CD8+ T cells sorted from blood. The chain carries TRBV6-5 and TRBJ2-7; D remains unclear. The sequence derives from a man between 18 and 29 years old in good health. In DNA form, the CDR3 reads TGTGCCAGCAGGTCCGAAACCTACGAGCAGTACTTC. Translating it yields CASRSETYEQYF.